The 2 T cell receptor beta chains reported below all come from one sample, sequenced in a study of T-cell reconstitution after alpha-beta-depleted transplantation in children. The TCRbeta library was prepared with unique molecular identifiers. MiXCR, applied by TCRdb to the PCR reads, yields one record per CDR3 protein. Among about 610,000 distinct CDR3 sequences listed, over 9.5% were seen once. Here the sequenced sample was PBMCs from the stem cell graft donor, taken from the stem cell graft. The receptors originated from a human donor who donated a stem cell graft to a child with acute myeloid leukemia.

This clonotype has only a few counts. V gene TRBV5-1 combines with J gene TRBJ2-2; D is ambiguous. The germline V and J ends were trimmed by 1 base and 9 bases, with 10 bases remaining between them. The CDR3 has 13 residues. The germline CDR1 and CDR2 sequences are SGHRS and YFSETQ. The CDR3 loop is CASSLYTEWELFF. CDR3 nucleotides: TGCGCCAGCAGCTTGTACACAGAATGGGAGCTGTTTTTT.

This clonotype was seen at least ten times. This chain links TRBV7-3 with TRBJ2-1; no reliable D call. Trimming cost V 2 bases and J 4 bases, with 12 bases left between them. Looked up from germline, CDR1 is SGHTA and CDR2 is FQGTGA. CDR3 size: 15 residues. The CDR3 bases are TGTGCCAGCAGCTTAGGAGCTAGTGCGTACAATGAGCAGTTCTTC. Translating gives CASSLGASAYNEQFF.